The 6 T cell receptor beta chains given below trace back to one sample, sequenced in a study of shared T cell receptors in the human thymus. Sequenced by immunoSEQ multiplex PCR; TCRdb stores in-frame clones only, minus some. The sample contains over 650,000 clones, approximately 87% of which appear only once. The data were also submitted as part of a second study, on human thymus T cells.

What was sequenced was thymocytes. Every receptor here comes from a boy in the first two years of life with a congenital heart defect.

This clone was picked up one time. The chain recombines TRBV7-2 with TRBJ2-7, with D possibly being TRBD1 (6 bases). Trimming took off 3 bases at V and 3 bases at J, with 15 bases between the two ends. The CDR3 covers 15 residues. CDR1 is SGHTA, CDR2 FQGNSA, per germline. In DNA form, the CDR3 reads TGTGCCAGCAGCTTCCAACAGGGTTCTCACTACGAGCAGTACTTC. Translation gives CASSFQQGSHYEQYF. Full variable domain (remainder filled in from reference TRBV7-2 and TRBJ2-7): GAGVSQSPSNKVTEKGKDVELRCDPISGHTALYWYRQSLGQGLEFLIYFQGNSAPDKSGLPSDRFSAERTGGSVSTLTIQRTQQEDSAVYLCASSFQQGSHYEQYFGPGTRLTVT.

The CDR3 reads CASSPTGTGGPGELFF. The CDR3 DNA follows: TGTGCCAGCAGCCCTACCGGGACAGGGGGCCCCGGGGAGCTGTTTTTT. The chain is built from TRBV9 and TRBJ2-2; 12 nucleotides match TRBD1. The germline gives CDR1 SGDLS, CDR2 YYNGEE. The CDR3 loop spans 16 amino acids. J gave up 6 bases and V 4 bases, and 7 bases lay outside the gene matches.

The chain is built from TRBV6-6 and TRBJ1-5, with a possible D match to TRBD1 (5 bases). The V gene's germline CDR1 is MNHNY and CDR2 SVGAGI (reference sequence). The CDR3 loop spans 14 amino acids. V was trimmed by 0 bases and J by 5 bases, leaving 8 bases between them. The CDR3 reads CASSYSGGDQPQHF. The CDR3 nucleotides read TGTGCCAGCAGTTACTCTGGGGGGGATCAGCCCCAGCATTTT.

The rearrangement joins TRBV4-2 to TRBJ2-7; D perhaps matches TRBD2 (5 bases). The CDR3 extends over 16 amino acids. The germline V gene encodes CDR1 LGHNA and CDR2 YNFKEQ. The ends were cut back, 0 bases at V and 1 base at J, with 13 bases in the middle. The CDR3 spells CASSQDMTTSSYEQYF. Here the CDR3 DNA reads TGTGCCAGCAGCCAAGATATGACTACCTCGTCCTACGAGCAGTACTTC.

V is TRBV11-3 and J is TRBJ2-1; tentatively, D is TRBD1 (7 bases). The CDR3 sequence is 17 residues long. V was pared by 2 bases and J by 5 bases, with 19 bases between. Germline V gives CDR1 SGHNT, CDR2 YENEEA. CDR3 residues: CASSLTRGQGGDNEQFF. The CDR3 DNA reads TGTGCCAGCAGCTTAACCAGAGGGCAGGGGGGTGACAATGAGCAGTTCTTC.

The chain carries TRBV7-6 and TRBJ2-3, with 8 bases matching TRBD1. Germline-derived CDR1 and CDR2 are SGHVS and FNYEAQ. This CDR3 has 15 amino acids. J gave up 5 bases and V 3 bases, and 7 bases lay outside the gene matches. The CDR3 protein is CASSFKQGGKDTQYF. CDR3 sequence (DNA): TGTGCCAGCAGCTTTAAACAGGGGGGAAAAGATACGCAGTATTTT.